The clone carrying this T cell receptor (beta chain) was detected once. The data were taken from a study of cytomegalovirus exposure and HLA in healthy donors. Study at large: Among fewer than 500 genotyped donors, around 82% fell in the Caucasian-associated ancestry cluster.

The PCR used 60 Vbeta and 13 Jbeta primers. Assay used: immunoSEQ multiplex PCR; TCRdb lists only in-frame clones, some missing. In the table there are around 160,000 clones, approximately 70% of which are singletons. The CDR3 loop spans 14 amino acids. From germline, CDR1 is SGHTA and CDR2 FQGNSA. Trimming at V came to 5 bases and at J to 4 bases, leaving 4 bases not matched to a gene. Every donor was a healthy person donating bone marrow. The J gene is TRBJ1-5, the V gene TRBV7-2, with 8 bases lining up with TRBD1. The specimen was PBMCs. The receptor was derived from a woman between 18 and 30 years old in good health and CMV-seronegative. CDR3 in amino acids: CASSTDRGNQPQHF. The DNA for the CDR3 is TGTGCCAGCAGCACCGACAGGGGAAATCAGCCCCAGCATTTT.